This entry lists 22 T cell receptor beta chains sequenced from one sample in a study of cytomegalovirus exposure and HLA in healthy donors. PCR used 60 Vbeta primers and 13 Jbeta primers. Measured with immunoSEQ multiplex PCR; TCRdb has only the in-frame clones, and not every one. Among roughly 230,000 clones, around nine tenths were seen once, and the ten largest hold about 1.8%. Sample: PBMCs. The receptors shown here come from a girl between 2 and 10 years old in good health and CMV-seronegative.

This chain links TRBV5-1 with TRBJ2-1, with 9 nucleotides matching TRBD2. Germline V gives CDR1 SGHRS, CDR2 YFSETQ. V lost 0 bases, J lost 6 bases, and 7 bases stayed unmatched. The CDR3 length is 16 residues. CDR3 DNA sequence: TGCGCCAGCAGCTTGGGAGTAGCGGGGGCGGGCAATGAGCAGTTCTTC. Translated: CASSLGVAGAGNEQFF.

V is TRBV19 and J is TRBJ1-3; D ambiguous. CDR1 is LNHDA and CDR2 is SQIVND in the germline V gene (reference sequence). The V gene lost 2 bases and the J gene lost 0 bases, with 14 bases spanning the gap. This CDR3 has 17 residues. CDR3 region: CASSIPLGLTSGNTIYF. CDR3 nucleotide sequence: TGTGCCAGTAGTATACCTCTCGGACTGACCTCTGGAAACACCATATATTTT.

The chain combines TRBV6-1 with TRBJ1-2, with 7 bases fitting TRBD1. The CDR3 extends over 14 amino acids. Germline CDR1 reads MNHNS; CDR2 reads SASEGT. Trimming took 6 bases from V and 3 from J; bases not matched to a gene: 7. This CDR3 is CASSPTGEYYGYTF. The CDR3 region has the DNA TGTGCCAGCAGCCCTACAGGGGAGTACTATGGCTACACCTTC.

J is TRBJ1-3 and V is TRBV18; D gene ambiguous. Trimming stripped 7 bases from V and 0 bases from J, with 13 bases between. The length of the CDR3 is 15 residues. CDR1 is KGHSH and CDR2 is LQKENI in the germline V gene. CDR3 protein: CASFFGGNSGNTIYF. In DNA form, the CDR3 reads TGTGCCAGCTTTTTTGGCGGAAACTCTGGAAACACCATATATTTT.

The genes are TRBV4-1 and TRBJ2-1; possible D gene TRBD2, 6 bases. The CDR3 is made up of 15 amino acids. V was clipped by 1 base and J by 2 bases, with 9 bases between them. The germline V gene encodes CDR1 MGHRA and CDR2 YSYEKL. The CDR3 DNA reads TGCGCCAGCAGCCAAGTGGCGGGACCCTACAATGAGCAGTTCTTC. Its protein product is CASSQVAGPYNEQFF.

The chain uses TRBV7-9 and TRBJ1-2, with TRBD1 matching 8 bases. This CDR3 has 15 amino acids. From germline, CDR1 is SEHNR and CDR2 FQNEAQ (reference sequence). Trimming cost V 5 bases and J 6 bases; bases outside gene matches: 11. This chain's CDR3 is CASSLTGQGGHGYTF. The CDR3 coding sequence is TGTGCCAGCAGCCTAACCGGACAGGGAGGCCATGGCTACACCTTC.

The chain joins TRBV5-1 to TRBJ2-2; 7 bases fit TRBD1. The CDR3 extends over 16 amino acids. Trimming removed 1 base from V and 7 bases from J; junction bases left unmatched: 10. Germline V lookup: CDR1 SGHRS, CDR2 YFSETQ. CDR3: CASSLSTARGSGELFF. The CDR3, as DNA: TGCGCCAGCAGCTTGTCCACTGCCAGGGGGAGCGGGGAGCTGTTTTTT.

This chain uses TRBV5-4 with TRBJ2-1; 11 bases map to TRBD2. This CDR3 spans 18 amino acids. The V segment lost 4 bases and the J segment 5 bases; nucleotides outside the gene matches: 14. Germline assignment: CDR1 SGHNT and CDR2 YYREEE (reference sequence). The CDR3: CASSNAGAGTSGHNEQFF. As DNA, the CDR3 is TGTGCCAGCAGCAATGCGGGGGCAGGGACTAGCGGACACAATGAGCAGTTCTTC.

The chain links TRBV7-9 to TRBJ2-7; no firm D call. Trimming pared 0 bases from V and 0 bases from J, leaving 6 bases between. CDR3 length: 14 residues. Looked up from germline, CDR1 is SEHNR and CDR2 is FQNEAQ (reference sequence). Here the CDR3 DNA reads TGTGCCAGCAGCTTAGCTGAGCTCTCCTACGAGCAGTACTTC. Protein sequence: CASSLAELSYEQYF.

The chain couples TRBV29-1 to TRBJ2-1, with TRBD2 matching over 8 bases. Germline V gives CDR1 SQVTM, CDR2 ANQGSEA. V was pared by 4 bases and J by 9 bases, with 8 bases of the junction left unmatched. The CDR3 has 13 amino acids. The CDR3 DNA follows: TGCAGCGTTGCGGGGGGGAAAGGGGTTGAGCAGTTCTTC. Its translation is CSVAGGKGVEQFF.

The chain uses TRBV5-4 and TRBJ2-2; 8 bases map to TRBD2. The length of the CDR3 is 15 residues. V lost 5 bases and J lost 3; bases outside the gene matches: 6. The V gene's germline CDR1 is SGHNT and CDR2 YYREEE (reference sequence). The CDR3 coding sequence is TGTGCCAGCAGTTCAGAGCGGGGGCACACCGGGGAGCTGTTTTTT. Translating gives CASSSERGHTGELFF.

The chain couples TRBV19 to TRBJ2-7, with 7 positions matching TRBD2. This CDR3 region has 13 residues. CDR1 and CDR2 from the germline V gene are LNHDA and SQIVND (reference sequence). Unmatched junction bases numbered 5, after V lost 7 bases and J lost 2 bases. The CDR3 sequence: CASNGRGTYEQYF. CDR3 DNA: TGTGCCAGTAACGGGCGGGGGACCTACGAGCAGTACTTC.

The chain links TRBV30 to TRBJ1-1; D remains unclear. CDR3 length equals 11 residues. Per the germline V gene, CDR1 is GTSNPN and CDR2 is SVGIG (reference sequence). The V gene lost 4 bases and the J gene lost 12 bases, with 15 bases spanning the gap. Here the CDR3 DNA reads TGTGCCTGGACAGGCGGGCTTCAGACTTTCTTT. Its translation is CAWTGGLQTFF.

The rearrangement uses TRBV25-1 and TRBJ2-1; possible D gene TRBD1, 6 bases. Trimming removed 6 bases from V and 5 bases from J, with 14 bases in between. From germline, CDR1 is MGHDK and CDR2 SYGVNS. The CDR3 consists of 14 residues. The CDR3 protein is CASRTQGVDNEQFF. For the CDR3, the DNA is TGTGCCAGCAGAACACAGGGAGTTGACAATGAGCAGTTCTTC.

The chain is built from TRBV11-2 and TRBJ2-1, with a possible D match to TRBD1 (6 bases). The CDR3 length is 16 residues. Deletions cut 0 bases from V and 2 bases from J, with 11 bases between. Per the germline V gene, CDR1 is SGHAT and CDR2 is FQNNGV. The CDR3 DNA reads TGTGCCAGCAGCTTAGATGGGTCAGGGGCCTACAATGAGCAGTTCTTC. Translating gives CASSLDGSGAYNEQFF. Filled out from reference TRBV11-2 and TRBJ2-1, the complete variable domain reads EAGVAQSPRYKIIEKRQSVAFWCNPISGHATLYWYQQILGQGPKLLIQFQNNGVVDDSQLPKDRFSAERLKGVDSTLKIQPAKLEDSAVYLCASSLDGSGAYNEQFFGPGTRLTVL.

DNA of the CDR3: TGTGCCAGCGCTATTGTCGGACAGGGCCTTAATGAAAAACTGTTTTTT. Its translation: CASAIVGQGLNEKLFF. This chain links TRBV28 with TRBJ1-4; 8 bases line up with TRBD1. CDR1 and CDR2 from the germline V gene are MDHEN and SYDVKM. Trimming at V came to 8 bases and at J to 4 bases, leaving 12 bases not matched to a gene. The CDR3 has 16 amino acids.

This sequence joins TRBV13 and TRBJ1-1, with D possibly matching TRBD1 (6 bases). The CDR3 has 15 residues. Trimming took off 5 bases at V and 1 base at J, with 14 bases between the two ends. Germline values: CDR1 PRHDT, CDR2 FYEKMQ (reference sequence). CDR3 sequence (DNA): TGTGCCAGCAGCATTGGGGACACCGAGAACACTGAAGCTTTCTTT. It encodes CASSIGDTENTEAFF.

The CDR3 loop reads CASSEEWQRAGNTIYF. In DNA, the CDR3 is TGTGCCAGCAGTGAAGAGTGGCAGAGGGCTGGAAACACCATATATTTT. The gene calls are TRBV6-1 and TRBJ1-3; D unresolved. This CDR3 comprises 16 residues. CDR1 and CDR2 from the germline V gene are MNHNS and SASEGT. The V end lost 1 base, the J end lost 2 bases, and 12 bases lay between the germline ends.

This clone occurred a few times. The V gene is TRBV2, the J gene TRBJ1-5, with D possibly TRBD1 on 6 matching bases. CDR1 is SNHLY and CDR2 is FYNNEI in the germline V gene. The CDR3 has 14 amino acids. Trimming removed 3 bases from V and 3 bases from J, with 9 bases in between. This CDR3 reads CASSDDRINQPQHF. CDR3 bases: TGTGCCAGCAGTGACGACAGGATCAATCAGCCCCAGCATTTT. Using reference TRBV2 and TRBJ1-5 for the parts outside the CDR3, the full variable domain is EPEVTQTPSHQVTQMGQEVILRCVPISNHLYFYWYRQILGQKVEFLVSFYNNEISEKSEIFDDQFSVERPDGSNFTLKIRSTKLEDSAMYFCASSDDRINQPQHFGDGTRLSIL.

This clone came up a few times. This sequence joins TRBV6-5 and TRBJ1-1, with D maybe TRBD1 (6 bases). The germline V gene encodes CDR1 MNHEY and CDR2 SVGAGI. CDR3 length: 14 amino acids. Between the trimmed V and J ends, which lost 2 bases and 0 bases, there was a span of 7 bases. The CDR3 reads CASSYAGVNTEAFF. DNA for the CDR3: TGTGCCAGCAGTTACGCAGGGGTGAACACTGAAGCTTTCTTT.

J is TRBJ2-7 and V is TRBV9, with TRBD2 matching over 9 bases. The CDR3 extends over 14 amino acids. V shed 2 bases, J shed 4 bases, and the junction held 4 bases outside the gene matches. CDR1 and CDR2 from the germline V gene are SGDLS and YYNGEE. Here the CDR3 DNA reads TGTGCCAGCAGCGTGGAAGCGGGAGGATACGAGCAGTACTTC. As protein: CASSVEAGGYEQYF.

The chain links TRBV5-4 to TRBJ2-5; 11 nucleotides agree with TRBD2. This CDR3 is built from 17 residues. J lost 5 bases, V lost 5 bases, and 14 bases had no gene match. CDR1 and CDR2 (germline): SGHNT, YYREEE (reference sequence). The CDR3 here is CASSPELPGTSGETQYF. CDR3 DNA sequence: TGTGCCAGCAGTCCGGAGCTACCCGGGACTAGCGGCGAGACCCAGTACTTC.